This is a list of T cell receptor beta chains from one sample in a study of beta chain features in type 1 diabetes. Generated by immunoSEQ multiplex PCR, the TCRdb table keeps only in-frame clones and is missing some. The data show around 250,000 clones, around 14% seen once. Sequenced input: naive CD4+ T cells from blood. These receptors all stem from a woman between 40 and 50 years old in good health. The CDR3 runs from the conserved cysteine through the conserved F or W. The order of the fields is V gene, D gene, J gene, clone size, CDR3 DNA, CDR3 protein. A D gene is named only where the DNA matches it firmly. Clone size is stated in some rows and not others, as once, few, many or a class when expanded.

TRBV7-2	TRBD1	TRBJ2-3	NA	TGTGCCAGCAGTCTCTACAGGGGGCTTATCACAGATACGCAGTATTTT	CASSLYRGLITDTQYF
TRBV11-2	NA	TRBJ1-2	NA	TGTGCCAGCAGCTTAGATGAGCCTACAGCCGGGGAGACTGGCTACACCTTC	CASSLDEPTAGETGYTF
TRBV9	NA	TRBJ1-2	NA	TGTGCCAGCAGCCCAAGCTACAGCAACTATGGCTACACCTTC	CASSPSYSNYGYTF
TRBV9	NA	TRBJ1-4	NA	TGTGCCAGCAGCGTAGGAGGGCCTAATGAAAAACTGTTTTTT	CASSVGGPNEKLFF
TRBV6-1	TRBD2	TRBJ2-1	few	TGTGCCAGCAGTTTGTCCGGGACTACCGACAATGAGCAGTTCTTC	CASSLSGTTDNEQFF
TRBV9	TRBD2	TRBJ2-1	NA	TGTGCCAGCAGCGTTGCCTCGGTAGCGGGGGGCTACAATGAGCAGTTCTTC	CASSVASVAGGYNEQFF
TRBV19	NA	TRBJ1-1	few	TGTGCCAGTAGTGTGGGACTTAGGAACACTGAAGCTTTCTTT	CASSVGLRNTEAFF
TRBV5-1	TRBD1	TRBJ2-7	few	TGCGCCAGCAGATCAGTGCAGGGGGCTTACGAGCAGTACTTC	CASRSVQGAYEQYF
TRBV18	TRBD2	TRBJ2-3	NA	TGTGCCAGCTCCCGCGCGGGGGGAGCAGGCACAGATACGCAGTATTTT	CASSRAGGAGTDTQYF
TRBV25-1	NA	TRBJ2-2	few	TGTGCCAGCAGTGAATTACCGGGGGCCGGGGAGCTGTTTTTT	CASSELPGAGELFF
TRBV4-3	NA	TRBJ1-1	NA	TGCGCCAGCAGCCAAGAACAGGGAAGGAACACTGAAGCTTTCTTT	CASSQEQGRNTEAFF
TRBV5-1	TRBD1	TRBJ1-5	NA	TGCGCCAGCAGCCCAGACAGGGGTAGTCAGCCCCAGCATTTT	CASSPDRGSQPQHF
TRBV7-6	NA	TRBJ2-1	NA	TGTGCCAGCAGCTTAGGGCCGGGGACTAATGAGCAGTTCTTC	CASSLGPGTNEQFF
TRBV6-6	TRBD1	TRBJ2-3	NA	TGTGCCAGCCATCGGACAGGGGGCACCGGAGATACGCAGTATTTT	CASHRTGGTGDTQYF
TRBV6-5	TRBD2	TRBJ2-1	few	TGTGCCAGCAGTTACCTGACTAGCGGGCTAAGTAATGAGCAGTTCTTC	CASSYLTSGLSNEQFF
TRBV7-6	TRBD1	TRBJ1-6	few	TGTGCCAGCAGCCCTGGACAGGGTTCACCCCTCCACTTT	CASSPGQGSPLHF
TRBV5-1	NA	TRBJ2-6	few	TGCGCCAGCAGCGCCGACTTGGCTGGGGCCAACGTCCTGACTTTC	CASSADLAGANVLTF
TRBV5-1	TRBD1	TRBJ1-6	NA	TGCGCCAGCAGCGGGGGACAGAGCTCCTATAATTCACCCCTCCACTTT	CASSGGQSSYNSPLHF
TRBV10-1	NA	TRBJ1-1	few	TGCGCCAGCAGTACAGGGATCGTGAACACTGAAGCTTTCTTT	CASSTGIVNTEAFF
TRBV2	NA	TRBJ1-2	NA	TGTGCCAGCAGTTGGACAGCCCTTCTTAGTGGCTACACCTTC	CASSWTALLSGYTF
TRBV6-5	TRBD1	TRBJ1-2	NA	TGTGCCAGCAGTTACCGGGACAGGAACTATGGCTACACCTTC	CASSYRDRNYGYTF
TRBV10-2	NA	TRBJ1-2	few	TGCGCCAGCAGTGCTATCTATGGCTACACCTTC	CASSAIYGYTF
TRBV19	NA	TRBJ2-1	few	TGTGCCAGTATTGGAGATTCCTACAATGAGCAGTTCTTC	CASIGDSYNEQFF
TRBV5-4	NA	TRBJ2-2	NA	TGTGCCAGCAGCTTGGATGGTCGGGGGGCCGTCGGGGTCGGGGAGCTGTTTTTT	CASSLDGRGAVGVGELFF
TRBV6-5	NA	TRBJ2-7	NA	TGTGCCAGCAGTAGCTCAGGGGGGAGCTCCTACGAGCAGTACTTC	CASSSSGGSSYEQYF
TRBV29-1	TRBD2	TRBJ2-7	few	TGCAGCGCGGGGGGGAACCCCACCTACGAGCAGTACTTC	CSAGGNPTYEQYF
TRBV19	NA	TRBJ1-1	NA	TGTGCCAGTAGTCCCCAGGGGCGGACTGAAGCTTTCTTT	CASSPQGRTEAFF
TRBV27	NA	TRBJ2-1	few	TGTGCCAGCAGTGGGGGTACAGGGCGGCGGTACAATGAGCAGTTCTTC	CASSGGTGRRYNEQFF
TRBV5-1	NA	TRBJ1-1	NA	TGCGCCAGCAACCCCAGGGAGGACACTGAAGCTTTCTTT	CASNPREDTEAFF
TRBV4-3	NA	TRBJ1-1	NA	TGCGCCAGCAGCCAAGACGGGGTGGCTTACACTGAAGCTTTCTTT	CASSQDGVAYTEAFF
TRBV5-4	NA	TRBJ1-1	few	TGTGCCAGCAGCTTGGGGGGTTCGGGGAGAGCTTTCTTT	CASSLGGSGRAFF
TRBV6-6	TRBD1	TRBJ2-7	few	TGTGCCAGCACCAAACAGGGGGCATGGGACGAGCAGTACTTC	CASTKQGAWDEQYF
TRBV7-9	TRBD1	TRBJ1-1	few	TGTGCCAGCAGCTTATATTTAGGGGGCGAGACTGAAGCTTTCTTT	CASSLYLGGETEAFF
TRBV6-5	TRBD2	TRBJ2-5	few	TGTGCCAGCAGTTTCGGACTAGCGGGGGGCCAAGAGACCCAGTACTTC	CASSFGLAGGQETQYF
TRBV5-1	TRBD1	TRBJ2-3	NA	TGCGCCAGCAGCATGACAGGGGCCGCAGATACGCAGTATTTT	CASSMTGAADTQYF